The 10 T cell receptor beta chains below come from one sample, sequenced in a study of radiation and T cells in renal cell carcinoma. Method: immunoSEQ multiplex PCR; TCRdb's copy keeps in-frame clones and lacks some. The sample lists approximately 170,000 clones, less than 90% seen once, with approximately 11% in the top ten. The time point was: blood 4 weeks post-SBRT, at nephrectomy. This sample's treatment: 15 Gy SBRT to primary tumor, nephrectomy 4 weeks later. The sample consisted of blood, taken from a patient whose treatment included radiotherapy and nephrectomy. These receptors were collected from a woman in her 50s with renal cell carcinoma.

J is TRBJ1-2 and V is TRBV9; tentative D call: TRBD1 (5 bases). The V gene lost 4 bases and the J gene lost 3 bases, with 16 bases spanning the gap. The CDR3 has 15 amino acids. Germline CDR1 and CDR2: SGDLS and YYNGEE. The CDR3 coding sequence is TGTGCCAGCAGCACCACCTCCGGACACCACTATGGCTACACCTTC. Residues: CASSTTSGHHYGYTF.

This clone has just one count. The rearrangement joins TRBV7-9 to TRBJ2-5; TRBD1 aligns across 8 bases. From germline, CDR1 is SEHNR and CDR2 FQNEAQ (reference sequence). This CDR3 has 15 amino acids. The ends lost 10 bases at V and 3 bases at J; junction bases unmatched: 13. The CDR3 region has the DNA TGTGCCACCCCCCCTTCGGACAGGGCGAAAGAGACCCAGTACTTC. Protein product: CATPPSDRAKETQYF.

The chain recombines TRBV19 with TRBJ1-5, with TRBD1 matching 7 bases. Germline-derived CDR1 and CDR2 are LNHDA and SQIVND (reference sequence). This CDR3 region has 16 residues. The V gene end was trimmed by 1 base and the J gene end by 7 bases; junction bases not matched to a gene: 10. The CDR3 spells CASSIGTDRRDQPQHF. Written as DNA, the CDR3 is TGTGCCAGTAGTATAGGTACGGACAGGAGGGACCAGCCCCAGCATTTT.

The rearrangement links TRBV19 to TRBJ2-2; 9 bases line up with TRBD2. With 7 bases clipped from V and 0 bases from J, the junction kept 6 bases outside the gene matches. The CDR3 length is 16 residues. Germline-derived CDR1 and CDR2 are LNHDA and SQIVND (reference sequence). The CDR3 sequence: CASTSGELTNTGELFF. As DNA, the CDR3 is TGTGCCAGTACTAGCGGGGAGCTTACGAACACCGGGGAGCTGTTTTTT.

The chain combines TRBV7-9 with TRBJ1-1; D gene uncertain. Trimming pared 3 bases from V and 1 base from J, leaving 9 bases between. This CDR3 is built from 14 residues. Germline loops: CDR1 SEHNR, CDR2 FQNEAQ (reference sequence). DNA for the CDR3: TGTGCCAGCAGCTTCCCTCCGGGGAACACTGAAGCTTTCTTT. Amino acids: CASSFPPGNTEAFF.

This sequence joins TRBV19 and TRBJ2-3; D may correspond to TRBD1 or TRBD2 (5 bases each). V was cut by 10 bases and J by 3 bases, with 17 bases left in between. This CDR3 has 14 residues. The germline V gene encodes CDR1 LNHDA and CDR2 SQIVND (reference sequence). The CDR3 bases are TGTGCCACCCAGAGGGGAAGGGGAACAGATACGCAGTATTTT. Protein sequence: CATQRGRGTDTQYF. Full variable domain (rest looked up from reference TRBV19 and TRBJ2-3): DGGITQSPKYLFRKEGQNVTLSCEQNLNHDAMYWYRQDPGQGLRLIYYSQIVNDFQKGDIAEGYSVSREKKESFPLTVTSAQKNPTAFYLCATQRGRGTDTQYFGPGTRLTVL.

This rearrangement joins TRBV19 to TRBJ2-7; D is ambiguous. From germline, CDR1 is LNHDA and CDR2 SQIVND (reference sequence). The CDR3 contains 14 residues. Trimming stripped 0 bases from V and 5 bases from J, with 11 bases between. This CDR3 is CASSIESGRHEQYF. The CDR3, as DNA: TGTGCCAGTAGTATAGAATCGGGCAGACACGAGCAGTACTTC.

For this clone: The junction does not match germline at one end; this may be a read error. The V call is TRBV2, the J call TRBJ1-1; a weak D match, TRBD1 (6 bases). Germline CDR1 reads SNHLY; CDR2 reads FYNNEI. The CDR3 runs 17 residues. As DNA, the CDR3 is TGTGCCATCAGTGAGTTCCGGGACACAGACCTGAACACTGAAGCTTTCTTT. Encoded protein: CAISEFRDTDLNTEAFF.

This clone was detected only once. The chain joins TRBV10-3 to TRBJ2-3; 11 positions match TRBD2. Germline V gives CDR1 ENHRY, CDR2 SYGVKD. J lost 0 bases, V lost 3 bases, and 5 bases had no gene match. The length of the CDR3 is 17 residues. This chain's CDR3 is CAISDPGLADSTDTQYF. DNA of the CDR3: TGTGCCATCAGTGACCCGGGACTAGCGGATAGCACAGATACGCAGTATTTT.

This sequence joins TRBV5-6 and TRBJ2-1; unclear D gene. This CDR3 is 14 amino acids long. Germline V gives CDR1 SGHDT, CDR2 YYEEEE. V gave up 2 bases and J gave up 5 bases, with 11 bases separating them. In DNA form, the CDR3 reads TGTGCCAGCAGCTTTGGATTCGGCAACAATGAGCAGTTCTTC. Protein product: CASSFGFGNNEQFF.